The next 21 T cell receptor beta chains were all read from a single sample in a study of T-cell reconstitution after alpha-beta-depleted transplantation in children. The authors prepared the TCRbeta library with unique molecular identifiers. TCRdb called the PCR reads again in MiXCR, with one record for every CDR3 protein. The sample holds some 300,000 distinct CDR3 sequences; roughly 9.1% are singletons and the top ten take 7.5%. The sequencing here drew on PBMCs, taken before TCRalphabeta/CD19-depleted stem cell transplant. All receptors derive from a boy under two years old with acute myeloid leukemia, due to receive a stem cell transplant.

In its sample, this clonotype was seen many times. The V and J genes are TRBV20-1 and TRBJ2-7; 13 bases fit TRBD2. Germline V CDR1 and CDR2: DFQATT, SNEGSKA (reference sequence). CDR3 length equals 14 residues. With V trimmed by 6 bases and J by 5 bases, 7 bases remained unmatched. The CDR3 region is CSALTSGGSHEQYF. In DNA, the CDR3 is TGCAGTGCGCTGACTAGCGGGGGGTCCCACGAGCAGTACTTC.

The CDR3 DNA follows: TGTGCCAGCAGCTTAAATACCCTCACCGCGGGCGGCCCTCGCGAGCAGTACTTC. Protein sequence: CASSLNTLTAGGPREQYF. The chain joins TRBV11-1 to TRBJ2-7, with a tentative D call TRBD2 (5 bases). Trimming removed 2 bases at V and 6 bases at J, with 26 bases between. The CDR3 loop spans 18 amino acids. The germline V gene has CDR1 SGHAT and CDR2 FQDESV (reference sequence).

V gene TRBV7-2 combines with J gene TRBJ1-5; 8 positions match TRBD1. With 5 bases clipped from V and 2 bases from J, the junction kept 5 bases outside the gene matches. Looked up from germline, CDR1 is SGHTA and CDR2 is FQGNSA. This CDR3 region has 15 residues. The CDR3 here is CASSHTGGGNQPQHF. CDR3 in DNA: TGTGCCAGCAGCCACACAGGGGGAGGCAATCAGCCCCAGCATTTT.

This clonotype was seen only a few times. The chain carries TRBV9 and TRBJ2-2; D possibly uses TRBD1 or TRBD2 (6 bases each). V gave up 2 bases and J gave up 6 bases, with 8 bases separating them. The CDR3 spans 13 residues. Germline V gene data show CDR1 as SGDLS and CDR2 as YYNGEE. CDR3 sequence: CASSVRGAGELFF. In nucleotides, the CDR3 is TGTGCCAGCAGCGTGAGGGGGGCCGGGGAGCTGTTTTTT.

This clonotype was found many times. The gene calls are TRBV6-1 and TRBJ1-6; D is uncertain. The CDR3 is 14 amino acids. Trimming removed 0 bases from V and 7 bases from J, with 7 bases in between. CDR1 and CDR2 from the germline V gene are MNHNS and SASEGT. This CDR3 reads CASSEAVENSPLHF. CDR3 nucleotides: TGTGCCAGCAGTGAAGCGGTAGAGAATTCACCCCTCCACTTT.

This clonotype showed up many times. The chain links TRBV7-3 to TRBJ2-1, with D uncertain. CDR1 is SGHTA, CDR2 FQGTGA, per germline. V shed 5 bases and J shed 6 bases, with 11 bases lying between them. This CDR3 spans 13 amino acids. CDR3 sequence reads: CASSPPGSNEQFF. CDR3 DNA: TGTGCCAGCAGCCCCCCGGGCAGCAATGAGCAGTTCTTC.

This clonotype was recorded many times. CDR3 DNA: TGTGCCATCAGTGAGTCAGGAGGGGAGCAGCCCCAGCATTTT. Residues: CAISESGGEQPQHF. This sequence joins TRBV10-3 and TRBJ1-5; possibly TRBD1 for D (5 bases). The V gene's germline CDR1 is ENHRY and CDR2 SYGVKD. The CDR3 spans 14 residues. V lost 0 bases to trimming and J lost 7 bases, with 10 bases between them.

This clonotype has a count of ten or more. This rearrangement joins TRBV28 to TRBJ1-5; unclear D gene. This CDR3 region has 16 residues. CDR1 and CDR2 from the germline V gene are MDHEN and SYDVKM. V gave up 1 base and J gave up 7 bases, with 17 bases separating them. CDR3 sequence (DNA): TGTGCCAGCAGTTTATCAATGGACCCTCAGGTCCAGCCCCAGCATTTT. Amino acid sequence: CASSLSMDPQVQPQHF.

This clonotype was recorded at least ten times. The chain recombines TRBV12-3 or TRBV12-4 with TRBJ2-7, with D perhaps assigned TRBD1 or TRBD2 (5 bases each). This CDR3 is built from 14 residues. Trimming took 2 bases from V and 4 from J, leaving 12 bases between them. CDR3 DNA: TGTGCCAGCAGTTTAACGGGACCACTATACGAGCAGTACTTC. It codes for CASSLTGPLYEQYF.

This clonotype was counted only a few times. The J gene is TRBJ1-1, the V gene TRBV28; perhaps TRBD1 as D (5 bases). CDR3 length equals 16 residues. The V gene lost 2 bases and the J gene lost 3 bases, with 16 bases spanning the gap. Germline V gene sequence: CDR1 MDHEN, CDR2 SYDVKM. The CDR3 reads CASSLARAGGDTEAFF. DNA of the CDR3: TGTGCCAGCAGTTTAGCAAGGGCGGGGGGGGACACTGAAGCTTTCTTT.

Only one count was recorded for this clonotype. Just one base apart from a much larger clone, this may be a read error. CDR3 DNA sequence: TGTGCCAGCAGTTTTTCGACAGAGAACACCGGGGAGCTGTTTTTT. Protein: CASSFSTENTGELFF. The gene calls are TRBV27 and TRBJ2-2; the D gene is possibly TRBD1 (5 bases). Germline CDR1 reads MNHEY; CDR2 reads SMNVEV (reference sequence). Trimming stripped 3 bases from V and 1 base from J, with 9 bases between. This CDR3 is built from 15 residues.

This clonotype was seen many times. The rearrangement uses TRBV6-5 and TRBJ1-2; D possibly corresponds to TRBD1 (5 bases). Germline V gives CDR1 MNHEY, CDR2 SVGAGI. CDR3 size: 14 residues. Trimming removed 6 bases from V and 7 bases from J, with 18 bases in between. This CDR3 is CASSREGRFSGYTF. Here the CDR3 DNA reads TGTGCCAGCAGCCGAGAGGGGCGGTTCAGTGGCTACACCTTC.

This clonotype was seen at least ten times. The genes are TRBV28 and TRBJ1-1; TRBD1 might be the D (6 bases). CDR1 and CDR2 from the germline V gene are MDHEN and SYDVKM. CDR3 size: 15 residues. Between the trimmed V and J ends, which lost 9 bases and 1 base, there was a span of 18 bases. The CDR3 DNA reads as TGTGCCAGTCTAACAAGGGGGAAGCGGAACACTGAAGCTTTCTTT. Its translation is CASLTRGKRNTEAFF.

This clonotype was counted only a few times. V is TRBV7-9 and J is TRBJ2-7; D may be TRBD1 or TRBD2 (5 bases each). The ends were cut back, 4 bases at V and 3 bases at J, with 22 bases in the middle. This CDR3 is built from 17 residues. CDR1 SEHNR and CDR2 FQNEAQ come from the germline V gene (reference sequence). Here the CDR3 reads CASSSKSSGAHFYEQYF. In DNA form, the CDR3 reads TGTGCCAGCAGCTCTAAGTCTTCCGGGGCCCACTTCTACGAGCAGTACTTC.

This clonotype was observed at least ten times. V and J are TRBV5-1 and TRBJ1-1, with D possibly matching TRBD1 (6 bases). CDR1 and CDR2 from the germline V gene are SGHRS and YFSETQ. V was cut by 4 bases and J by 4 bases, with 11 bases left in between. This CDR3 comprises 13 residues. The CDR3 sequence: CASSPQGGTEAFF. The CDR3 DNA follows: TGCGCCAGCAGCCCACAGGGTGGCACTGAAGCTTTCTTT.

A remark on this clonotype: This may arise from a read error, as a much more abundant clone is one base away. The CDR3 reads CAIRKWWQSRETQYF. The CDR3 bases are TGTGCCATTAGGAAGTGGTGGCAGTCGCGGGAGACCCAGTACTTC. The chain has TRBV19 and TRBJ2-5; D is unresolved. The V gene's germline CDR1 is LNHDA and CDR2 SQIVND (reference sequence). V was pared by 10 bases and J by 5 bases, with 23 bases between. The CDR3 is made up of 15 amino acids.

This clonotype has a handful of counts. The V call is TRBV7-9, the J call TRBJ2-3; D might be TRBD2 (7 bases). This CDR3 comprises 16 residues. Germline V gene data show CDR1 as SEHNR and CDR2 as FQNEAQ (reference sequence). The V gene lost 0 bases and the J gene lost 2 bases, with 12 bases spanning the gap. The DNA for the CDR3 is TGTGCCAGCAGCTTAGCTGACGGGGGGCCCACAGATACGCAGTATTTT. Translation: CASSLADGGPTDTQYF. The whole variable domain, filled in from reference TRBV7-9 and TRBJ2-3, reads DTGVSQNPRHKITKRGQNVTFRCDPISEHNRLYWYRQTLGQGPEFLTYFQNEAQLEKSRLLSDRFSAERPKGSFSTLEIQRTEQGDSAMYLCASSLADGGPTDTQYFGPGTRLTVL.

V is TRBV23-1 and J is TRBJ2-7; tentatively, D is TRBD1 (6 bases). TRBV23-1 has ORF status, its function being uncertain. CDR3 length equals 15 residues. Between the trimmed V and J ends, which lost 1 base and 2 bases, there was a span of 12 bases. The CDR3 DNA reads TGCGCCAGCAGTCAATGGTCACAGGGCCCCTACGAGCAGTACTTC. Translated: CASSQWSQGPYEQYF.

This clonotype was counted between two and nine times. The rearrangement joins TRBV20-1 to TRBJ1-1, with D unresolved. Germline CDR1 DFQATT, CDR2 SNEGSKA (reference sequence). Trimming shortened V by 3 bases and J by 1 base, and 9 bases separated the two germline ends. This CDR3 region has 13 residues. The CDR3 bases are TGCAGTGCTAGCCAGTACGGGAACACTGAAGCTTTCTTT. Residues: CSASQYGNTEAFF.

This clonotype showed up many times. J is TRBJ2-2 and V is TRBV29-1; 7 bases align to TRBD2. The CDR3 covers 16 residues. Germline trimming cut 1 base from V and 1 base from J; bases unmatched to any gene: 6. CDR1 is SQVTM, CDR2 ANQGSEA, per germline. The CDR3 reads CSVEGIGGKNTGELFF. DNA of the CDR3: TGCAGCGTTGAAGGGATCGGGGGGAAGAACACCGGGGAGCTGTTTTTT.

In this sample, this clonotype turned up many times. CDR3 coding DNA: TGCGCCAGCAGCCAAAACATCGTAGGCTACGAGCAGTACTTC. This encodes CASSQNIVGYEQYF. This chain links TRBV4-3 with TRBJ2-7; no clear D gene. The CDR3 sequence is 14 residues long. Trimming took 2 bases from V and 3 from J, leaving 11 bases between them. Germline V CDR1 and CDR2: LGHNA, YSLEER.